This entry lists 30 T cell receptor beta chains sequenced from one sample in a study of identical twins. TCRdb re-called the 5' RACE reads with MiXCR, one entry per CDR3 protein. The data contain approximately 670,000 distinct CDR3 sequences, 6% to 6.5% of them singletons. Sequenced input: naive T cells sorted from blood. These receptors came from a man aged 18 to 30 in good health.

CDR3 amino acids: CASRTSGTVYNEQFF. Here the CDR3 DNA reads TGTGCCAGCAGAACCTCCGGGACGGTATACAATGAGCAGTTCTTC. The J gene is TRBJ2-1, the V gene TRBV12-3 or TRBV12-4; D might be TRBD1 or TRBD2, each matching 5 bases. V was trimmed by 6 bases and J by 4 bases, leaving 16 bases between them. The CDR3 consists of 15 residues.

This clonotype was observed many times. The chain has TRBV12-3 or TRBV12-4 and TRBJ2-3, with no clear D. The CDR3 length is 15 residues. Trimming removed 3 bases from V and 3 bases from J, with 13 bases in between. The CDR3 nucleotides are TGTGCCAGCAGTTTCTTAAGGGTTGAAACAGATACGCAGTATTTT. This encodes CASSFLRVETDTQYF.

This clonotype was recorded a few times. This chain joins TRBV7-2 and TRBJ2-1; 11 nucleotides agree with TRBD2. The CDR3 totals 16 residues. Germline trimming cut 5 bases from V and 9 bases from J; bases unmatched to any gene: 12. The germline CDR1 and CDR2 sequences are SGHTA and FQGNSA. The CDR3 here is CASSPRVSGRVGEQFF. CDR3 nucleotide sequence: TGTGCCAGCAGCCCTCGTGTTAGCGGGAGGGTAGGTGAGCAGTTCTTC.

Only a few counts were recorded for this clonotype. This chain links TRBV5-5 with TRBJ1-1; possible D gene TRBD1, 6 bases. Germline CDR1 and CDR2: SGHKS and YYEKEE (reference sequence). Trimming pared 6 bases from V and 0 bases from J, leaving 15 bases between. The CDR3 consists of 15 residues. The CDR3 spells CASTNRDTLNTEAFF. The CDR3 nucleotides read TGTGCCAGCACCAACCGGGACACCCTGAACACTGAAGCTTTCTTT.

There are many counts of this clonotype. The J gene is TRBJ2-1, the V gene TRBV5-1, with 8 bases identical to TRBD2. The CDR3 loop spans 15 amino acids. The V and J ends lost 5 bases and 0 bases, in that order; junction bases with no gene match: 4. The germline gives CDR1 SGHRS, CDR2 YFSETQ. The CDR3 reads CASRYSGSSYNEQFF. The CDR3 DNA sequence: TGCGCCAGCAGGTACAGCGGGAGCTCCTACAATGAGCAGTTCTTC. Supplemented by reference TRBV5-1 and TRBJ2-1, the full variable domain reads KAGVTQTPRYLIKTRGQQVTLSCSPISGHRSVSWYQQTPGQGLQFLFEYFSETQRNKGNFPGRFSGRQFSNSRSEMNVSTLELGDSALYLCASRYSGSSYNEQFFGPGTRLTVL.

The chain links TRBV27 to TRBJ2-7; D is undetermined. The CDR3 runs to 13 residues. From germline, CDR1 is MNHEY and CDR2 SMNVEV (reference sequence). V gave up 2 bases and J gave up 4 bases, with 9 bases separating them. The CDR3 nucleotides read TGTGCCAGCAGTTTAGGGCCACTTTACGAGCAGTACGTC. Translating it yields CASSLGPLYEQYV.

This chain links TRBV5-1 with TRBJ2-1; TRBD1 might be the D (6 bases). This CDR3 has 13 residues. With 5 bases removed from V and 9 bases from J, the gap between germline ends came to 15 bases. Germline lookup yields CDR1 SGHRS and CDR2 YFSETQ. The CDR3 sequence: CASRQGESVEQFF. The CDR3 DNA sequence: TGCGCCAGCAGACAGGGCGAATCTGTTGAGCAGTTCTTC.

This clonotype was observed once. One end of the junction varies from germline; a read error may be responsible. The chain joins TRBV18 to TRBJ2-1; D might be TRBD2 (5 bases). The CDR3 runs 13 residues. Germline V gene sequence: CDR1 KGHSH, CDR2 LQKENI. The CDR3 here is CAGSPKTISEQFF. The CDR3 DNA follows: TGTGCCGGCTCACCCAAGACTATTTCTGAGCAGTTCTTC.

There are many counts of this clonotype. The J gene is TRBJ2-1, the V gene TRBV5-1; no definite D call. Trimming took off 3 bases at V and 2 bases at J, with 9 bases between the two ends. Germline CDR1 and CDR2: SGHRS and YFSETQ. This CDR3 has 14 amino acids. CDR3 in DNA: TGCGCCAGCAGCTCTCAGGTTACCTACAATGAGCAGTTCTTC. It codes for CASSSQVTYNEQFF. The full variable domain, completed using reference TRBV5-1 and TRBJ2-1, is KAGVTQTPRYLIKTRGQQVTLSCSPISGHRSVSWYQQTPGQGLQFLFEYFSETQRNKGNFPGRFSGRQFSNSRSEMNVSTLELGDSALYLCASSSQVTYNEQFFGPGTRLTVL.

This clonotype was seen many times. CDR3 nucleotide sequence: TGCGCCAGCAGCCAAGTTGGGCAGGGGGCCGGGGAGCTGTTTTTT. This sequence encodes CASSQVGQGAGELFF. The chain uses TRBV4-1 and TRBJ2-2; TRBD1 agrees at 7 bases. Germline V gene sequence: CDR1 MGHRA, CDR2 YSYEKL. The CDR3 is made up of 15 amino acids. J gave up 6 bases and V 1 base, and 5 bases lay outside the gene matches.

In its sample, this clonotype was seen many times. V gene TRBV27 combines with J gene TRBJ1-2; 8 nucleotides line up with TRBD1. Germline V gene data show CDR1 as MNHEY and CDR2 as SMNVEV (reference sequence). The trim removed 5 bases at V and 2 bases at J, leaving 4 bases unmatched. The length of the CDR3 is 14 residues. In nucleotides, the CDR3 is TGTGCCAGCAGTCCTACAGGGGGGAACTATGGCTACACCTTC. Its translation is CASSPTGGNYGYTF.

This clonotype was counted at least ten times. The gene calls are TRBV5-1 and TRBJ2-6; D ambiguous. The CDR3 sequence is 15 residues long. Germline CDR1 and CDR2: SGHRS and YFSETQ. V shed 0 bases and J shed 0 bases, with 4 bases lying between them. CDR3: CASSLVVSGANVLTF. CDR3 nucleotides: TGCGCCAGCAGCTTGGTAGTCTCTGGGGCCAACGTCCTGACTTTC.

This clonotype was seen a few times. The chain uses TRBV30 and TRBJ2-2, with D unclear. CDR1 GTSNPN and CDR2 SVGIG come from the germline V gene (reference sequence). The CDR3 covers 13 residues. Trimming took off 2 bases at V and 5 bases at J, with 9 bases between the two ends. CDR3 in DNA: TGTGCCTGGAGTTTGTACGGGACCGGGGAGCTGTTTTTT. Protein sequence: CAWSLYGTGELFF.

CDR3 region: CASSLGPAGGTYEQYF. Written as DNA, the CDR3 is TGTGCCAGCAGCTTAGGCCCAGCGGGAGGGACCTACGAGCAGTACTTC. J is TRBJ2-7 and V is TRBV7-2; TRBD2 agrees at 10 bases. With 1 base clipped from V and 2 bases from J, the junction kept 5 bases outside the gene matches. The germline V gene has CDR1 SGHTA and CDR2 FQGNSA. CDR3 length: 16 residues. Drawing the rest from reference TRBV7-2 and TRBJ2-7, the complete variable domain is GAGVSQSPSNKVTEKGKDVELRCDPISGHTALYWYRQSLGQGLEFLIYFQGNSAPDKSGLPSDRFSAERTGGSVSTLTIQRTQQEDSAVYLCASSLGPAGGTYEQYFGPGTRLTVT.

The V and J genes are TRBV18 and TRBJ2-7, with D hard to call. CDR3 length: 14 amino acids. Germline CDR1 reads KGHSH; CDR2 reads LQKENI. Trimming pared 0 bases from V and 2 bases from J, leaving 8 bases between. CDR3 sequence: CASSPPRAAYEQYF. The CDR3 DNA is TGTGCCAGCTCACCACCCAGAGCCGCCTACGAGCAGTACTTC.

Only a few counts were recorded for this clonotype. The chain joins TRBV7-2 to TRBJ1-1; D might be TRBD1 (5 bases). Germline-derived CDR1 and CDR2 are SGHTA and FQGNSA. Between the trimmed V and J ends, which lost 1 base and 6 bases, there was a span of 9 bases. This CDR3 is built from 13 residues. The CDR3 bases are TGTGCCAGCAGCTTAGAGCCAGGGCCTGAAGCTTTCTTT. Protein: CASSLEPGPEAFF. Full variable domain (remainder filled in from reference TRBV7-2 and TRBJ1-1): GAGVSQSPSNKVTEKGKDVELRCDPISGHTALYWYRQSLGQGLEFLIYFQGNSAPDKSGLPSDRFSAERTGGSVSTLTIQRTQQEDSAVYLCASSLEPGPEAFFGQGTRLTVV.

In DNA, the CDR3 is TGCGCCAGCAGCTTGTCCGGGACTAGCGGAGTCCGGGAGCAGTTCTTC. This sequence encodes CASSLSGTSGVREQFF. This chain links TRBV5-1 with TRBJ2-1, with 11 positions matching TRBD2. Germline assignment: CDR1 SGHRS and CDR2 YFSETQ. V lost 1 base to trimming and J lost 10 bases; unmatched junction nucleotides: 10. The CDR3 is 16 residues long.

The gene calls are TRBV4-3 and TRBJ2-7; D gene uncertain. Trimming took 3 bases from V and 0 from J, leaving 9 bases between them. The germline V gene encodes CDR1 LGHNA and CDR2 YSLEER. CDR3 size: 14 residues. The CDR3 DNA reads TGCGCCAGCAGCCAGTCCCGGGTCTCCTACGAGCAGTACTTC. Its translation is CASSQSRVSYEQYF.

This clonotype was detected many times. The rearrangement uses TRBV20-1 and TRBJ2-3; D possibly corresponds to TRBD2 (6 bases). This CDR3 has 13 amino acids. Germline V gives CDR1 DFQATT, CDR2 SNEGSKA (reference sequence). The V and J ends lost 6 bases and 2 bases respectively, with 12 bases between them. CDR3 in amino acids: CSALGTPTDTQYF. CDR3 in DNA: TGCAGTGCCCTTGGGACTCCCACAGATACGCAGTATTTT.

This clonotype came up many times. This rearrangement joins TRBV2 to TRBJ2-3, with a tentative D call TRBD2 (6 bases). V was cut by 9 bases and J by 2 bases, with 9 bases left in between. This CDR3 is 12 amino acids long. The germline CDR1 and CDR2 sequences are SNHLY and FYNNEI. Written as DNA, the CDR3 is TGTGCCAGGGACTATACCACAGATACGCAGTATTTT. Its translation is CARDYTTDTQYF.

This clonotype was seen many times. J is TRBJ2-1 and V is TRBV24-1; D ambiguous. The CDR3 has 11 residues. V lost 0 bases, J lost 12 bases, and 5 bases lay in between. Germline V lookup: CDR1 KGHDR, CDR2 SFDVKD. The CDR3: CATSDLQGQFF. In DNA form, the CDR3 reads TGTGCCACCAGTGATTTGCAAGGGCAGTTCTTC.

This clonotype appeared many times. The chain combines TRBV20-1 with TRBJ2-3, with 10 bases that match TRBD2. With 1 base clipped from V and 4 bases from J, the junction kept 5 bases outside the gene matches. The CDR3 consists of 15 residues. From germline, CDR1 is DFQATT and CDR2 SNEGSKA (reference sequence). The CDR3 sequence is CSARGASGRADTQYF. CDR3 nucleotide sequence: TGCAGTGCTAGAGGCGCTAGCGGGAGAGCAGATACGCAGTATTTT.

This clonotype came up many times. The chain uses TRBV20-1 and TRBJ2-1, with 11 bases that match TRBD1. The CDR3 runs 13 residues. Germline V lookup: CDR1 DFQATT, CDR2 SNEGSKA (reference sequence). The V and J ends lost 3 bases and 8 bases, in that order; junction bases with no gene match: 3. CDR3 region: CSARDRGHYEQFF. Here the CDR3 DNA reads TGCAGTGCTAGGGACAGGGGGCACTATGAGCAGTTCTTC.

This clonotype turned up a few times. This chain joins TRBV7-9 and TRBJ1-2, with 9 bases that match TRBD1. Germline CDR1 SEHNR, CDR2 FQNEAQ (reference sequence). V gave up 5 bases and J gave up 7 bases; unmatched junction bases: 5. The CDR3 totals 13 residues. CDR3 loop: CASSPWDRAGYTF. CDR3 DNA: TGTGCCAGCAGCCCCTGGGACAGGGCTGGCTACACCTTC.

This clonotype showed up many times. J is TRBJ2-3 and V is TRBV20-1; D is uncertain. Germline CDR1 and CDR2: DFQATT and SNEGSKA (reference sequence). V shed 2 bases and J shed 4 bases, with 10 bases lying between them. This CDR3 comprises 13 residues. The CDR3 nucleotides are TGCAGTGCTAGATTTAACCACGCAGATACGCAGTATTTT. Translated, it gives CSARFNHADTQYF.

In this sample, this clonotype turned up many times. The chain has TRBV20-1 and TRBJ2-2; TRBD2 matches at 12 bases. Germline-derived CDR1 and CDR2 are DFQATT and SNEGSKA (reference sequence). The CDR3 length is 16 residues. The J segment lost 2 bases and the V segment lost 3 bases, leaving 4 bases of the junction unmatched. The CDR3 region is CSARRLAGENTGELFF. The CDR3 region has the DNA TGCAGTGCTAGGCGACTAGCGGGAGAAAACACCGGGGAGCTGTTTTTT.

This clonotype was observed many times. The chain is built from TRBV20-1 and TRBJ2-3; 10 bases agree with TRBD2. The V gene end was trimmed by 3 bases and the J gene end by 1 base; junction bases not matched to a gene: 10. The CDR3 is 17 residues long. Per the germline V gene, CDR1 is DFQATT and CDR2 is SNEGSKA (reference sequence). CDR3 nucleotides: TGCAGTGCTAGCCAATCCCGAGCGGGAGGGCGCACAGATACGCAGTATTTT. It specifies CSASQSRAGGRTDTQYF.

This clonotype was seen more than once but under ten times. The gene calls are TRBV27 and TRBJ1-1; maybe TRBD1 (5 bases). The CDR3 spans 16 residues. Trimming took off 3 bases at V and 1 base at J, with 15 bases between the two ends. The germline gives CDR1 MNHEY, CDR2 SMNVEV (reference sequence). CDR3 DNA sequence: TGTGCCAGCAGTTTCTATGGGACGGGTACGAACACTGAAGCTTTCTTT. It specifies CASSFYGTGTNTEAFF.

This clonotype has a handful of counts. J is TRBJ2-2 and V is TRBV6-1, with D possibly being TRBD2 (5 bases). In germline, CDR1 is MNHNS, CDR2 SASEGT. This CDR3 comprises 15 residues. The V gene lost 8 bases and the J gene lost 10 bases, with 23 bases spanning the gap. This chain's CDR3 is CASFGLIRLSPELFF. CDR3 DNA sequence: TGTGCCAGCTTCGGCCTCATCAGACTAAGCCCGGAGCTGTTTTTT.

This chain links TRBV18 with TRBJ1-5, with 8 bases matching TRBD1. The V gene end was trimmed by 4 bases and the J gene end by 7 bases; junction bases not matched to a gene: 9. The CDR3 is 15 residues long. Germline V CDR1 and CDR2: KGHSH, LQKENI. The DNA for the CDR3 is TGTGCCAGCTCACATCTAGGGACAGGAAGACAGCCCCAGCATTTT. Its translation: CASSHLGTGRQPQHF.